The 21 T cell receptor beta chains below all came from one sample that was sequenced in a study of shared clonotypes between healthy human individuals. Libraries were prepared by immunoSEQ multiplex PCR; TCRdb keeps only in-frame clonotypes and omits some of them. The data contain around 1.5 million clones, around 98% of them seen just once; the ten biggest clones take up about 0.42%. Material: naive CD4+ T cells sorted from blood. Subset specified: CD45RA+ positively selected. The receptors shown here come from a man in his thirties or forties in good health.

This chain uses TRBV7-9 with TRBJ2-5; 8 bases map to TRBD2. The DNA end lines up better with TRBJ2-7; the J call may be wrong. The CDR3 has 15 residues. Per the germline V gene, CDR1 is SEHNR and CDR2 is FQNEAQ (reference sequence). The CDR3 is CASRKPSGSSYEQYF. As DNA, the CDR3 is TGTGCCAGCAGAAAACCGAGCGGGAGCTCCTACGAGCAGTACTTC.

A note on this clone: The junction differs from germline at one of its ends, possibly a read error. V gene TRBV10-3 combines with J gene TRBJ1-1; no reliable D call. Germline lookup yields CDR1 ENHRY and CDR2 SYGVKD. This CDR3 has 14 residues. The CDR3, as DNA: TGTGCCATGAGTGAGAGCAGTTTTCGCACTGAAGCTTTCTTT. It yields the protein CAMSESSFRTEAFF.

The chain links TRBV5-6 to TRBJ2-1; maybe TRBD1 (6 bases). V lost 4 bases, J lost 8 bases, and 13 bases lay in between. CDR3 length equals 13 residues. Germline CDR1 reads SGHDT; CDR2 reads YYEEEE. This chain's CDR3 is CASSPGPGDEQFF. The CDR3 DNA follows: TGTGCCAGCAGCCCGGGACCAGGGGATGAGCAGTTCTTC. Drawing the rest from reference TRBV5-6 and TRBJ2-1, the complete variable domain is DAGVTQSPTHLIKTRGQQVTLRCSPKSGHDTVSWYQQALGQGPQFIFQYYEEEERQRGNFPDRFSGHQFPNYSSELNVNALLLGDSALYLCASSPGPGDEQFFGPGTRLTVL.

The chain carries TRBV30 and TRBJ2-3; D perhaps matches TRBD1 (6 bases). The CDR3 is made up of 16 amino acids. V was trimmed by 4 bases and J by 4 bases, leaving 21 bases between them. Germline V gene sequence: CDR1 GTSNPN, CDR2 SVGIG (reference sequence). The CDR3 loop reads CAWNARGRGRSDTQYF. The CDR3 bases are TGTGCCTGGAACGCCCGTGGCAGGGGACGGTCAGATACGCAGTATTTT.

The chain employs TRBV5-1 and TRBJ1-4, with D possibly being TRBD1 (6 bases). Trimming took 0 bases from V and 5 from J, leaving 11 bases between them. This CDR3 contains 15 residues. The germline V gene encodes CDR1 SGHRS and CDR2 YFSETQ. The CDR3 sequence: CASSLEGVPNEKLFF. Here the CDR3 DNA reads TGCGCCAGCAGCTTGGAGGGGGTCCCAAATGAAAAACTGTTTTTT.

The genes are TRBV6-1 and TRBJ1-1; 9 bases align to TRBD1. Trimming cost V 2 bases and J 5 bases; bases outside gene matches: 12. Germline V CDR1 and CDR2: MNHNS, SASEGT. The CDR3 contains 17 residues. Here the CDR3 reads CASSERGQGFFETEAFF. The CDR3 nucleotides are TGTGCCAGCAGTGAACGGGGACAGGGTTTTTTTGAGACTGAAGCTTTCTTT.

This chain uses TRBV19 with TRBJ2-1; maybe TRBD1 (5 bases). V was trimmed by 4 bases and J by 6 bases, leaving 22 bases between them. Germline V gene lookup returns CDR1 LNHDA and CDR2 SQIVND (reference sequence). CDR3 length equals 17 residues. This CDR3 is CASSSPRGGAFSNEQFF. CDR3 nucleotide sequence: TGTGCCAGTAGTAGTCCTAGGGGTGGGGCGTTTTCCAATGAGCAGTTCTTC.

This clone was seen just once. The chain couples TRBV7-2 to TRBJ1-4, with a weak D call TRBD1 (6 bases). The length of the CDR3 is 13 residues. CDR1 is SGHTA, CDR2 FQGNSA, per germline. With 5 bases removed from V and 5 bases from J, the gap between germline ends came to 9 bases. The CDR3 DNA reads TGTGCCAGCAGCCGAGGGGGGAATGAAAAACTGTTTTTT. Amino acid sequence: CASSRGGNEKLFF.

With regard to this clone: A junction end diverges from the germline sequence, so it may reflect a read error. This chain joins TRBV2 and TRBJ1-1; TRBD1 agrees at 7 bases. Germline V gene data show CDR1 as SNHLY and CDR2 as FYNNEI. This CDR3 spans 13 amino acids. CDR3 residues: CASSADSAGDRIF. CDR3 coding DNA: TGTGCCAGCAGTGCAGATAGCGCCGGGGACAGAATTTTT.

Concerning this clone itself: This specimen includes other DNA sequences encoding the same CDR3. The CDR3 coding sequence is TGCGCCAGCAGCTTGGCAGGACAGGGTTCTGAAGCTTTCTTT. Protein sequence: CASSLAGQGSEAFF. The V and J genes are TRBV5-1 and TRBJ1-1, with TRBD1 matching over 8 bases. The junction had 4 bases not matched to a gene; V was cut back by 0 bases and J by 6 bases. Germline V gene data show CDR1 as SGHRS and CDR2 as YFSETQ. This CDR3 is built from 14 residues.

The chain uses TRBV19 and TRBJ2-3; TRBD2 matches 11 bases. The J segment lost 1 base and the V segment lost 4 bases, leaving 10 bases of the junction unmatched. CDR1 and CDR2 (germline): LNHDA, SQIVND (reference sequence). This CDR3 has 18 amino acids. CDR3 in DNA: TGTGCCAGTAGTAGGGGGGTGACTAGCGGGATCGGCACAGATACGCAGTATTTT. Protein sequence: CASSRGVTSGIGTDTQYF.

V and J are TRBV7-7 and TRBJ1-5; a possible D gene is TRBD1 (5 bases). There are 17 residues in the CDR3. Trimming cost V 3 bases and J 0 bases, with 15 bases left between them. Germline V gene lookup returns CDR1 SSHAT and CDR2 FNYEAQ (reference sequence). The CDR3 nucleotides are TGTGCCAGCAGCTTTCCGGGGGGTCTACGTAGCAATCAGCCCCAGCATTTT. This encodes CASSFPGGLRSNQPQHF.

V is TRBV6-6 and J is TRBJ2-5; 10 nucleotides match TRBD2. This CDR3 is 16 amino acids long. In germline, CDR1 is MNHNY, CDR2 SVGAGI (reference sequence). V shed 4 bases, J shed 0 bases, and the junction held 5 bases outside the gene matches. CDR3 amino acids: CASSSGLAVYQETQYF. The CDR3 nucleotides read TGTGCCAGCAGTTCCGGACTAGCGGTGTACCAAGAGACCCAGTACTTC.

CDR3 in DNA: TGTGCCAGCAGACCGACAGAAGGCACTCAGCCCCAGCATTTT. As protein: CASRPTEGTQPQHF. This chain connects TRBV6-1 to TRBJ1-5; weak D call: TRBD1 (5 bases). This CDR3 has 14 residues. V lost 6 bases and J lost 6, with 15 bases in between. Germline V gene lookup returns CDR1 MNHNS and CDR2 SASEGT.

V gene TRBV4-1 combines with J gene TRBJ2-3; perhaps D is TRBD1 or TRBD2 (5 bases each). Trimming left V 0 bases short and J 4 bases short, with 14 bases between. Germline V gene sequence: CDR1 MGHRA, CDR2 YSYEKL. The CDR3 has 16 amino acids. The CDR3 is CASSQDWDQRADTQYF. The CDR3, as DNA: TGCGCCAGCAGCCAAGATTGGGACCAACGGGCAGATACGCAGTATTTT.

This chain joins TRBV5-1 and TRBJ2-7; D not resolved. CDR1 and CDR2 (germline): SGHRS, YFSETQ. The CDR3 loop spans 13 amino acids. Trimming pared 4 bases from V and 2 bases from J, leaving 10 bases between. The CDR3: CASSGIPPYEQYF. CDR3 sequence (DNA): TGCGCCAGCAGCGGAATTCCCCCCTACGAGCAGTACTTC.

This sequence joins TRBV5-1 and TRBJ2-1; D remains unclear. Germline V lookup: CDR1 SGHRS, CDR2 YFSETQ. This CDR3 is built from 17 residues. Trimming removed 4 bases from V and 2 bases from J, with 19 bases in between. In DNA, the CDR3 is TGCGCCAGCAGCCTGCGAAACCGAAGTATTACCTACAATGAGCAGTTCTTC. It specifies CASSLRNRSITYNEQFF.

The genes are TRBV4-1 and TRBJ2-7, with D unresolved. The CDR3 runs to 14 residues. Per the germline V gene, CDR1 is MGHRA and CDR2 is YSYEKL. The V and J ends lost 1 base and 0 bases respectively, with 7 bases between them. In DNA form, the CDR3 reads TGCGCCAGCAGCCAAGGAGGCAGCTCCTACGAGCAGTACTTC. Protein product: CASSQGGSSYEQYF.

The V and J genes are TRBV2 and TRBJ2-1; 10 nucleotides align to TRBD1. Germline V gene data show CDR1 as SNHLY and CDR2 as FYNNEI. With V trimmed by 6 bases and J by 9 bases, 2 bases remained unmatched. The CDR3 spans 12 residues. CDR3 loop: CASRDRGFEQFF. CDR3 in DNA: TGTGCCAGCAGGGACAGGGGGTTTGAGCAGTTCTTC.

This chain links TRBV7-8 with TRBJ2-5, with 12 positions matching TRBD1. CDR1 SGHVS and CDR2 FQNEAQ come from the germline V gene. The CDR3 runs to 16 residues. The junction had 9 bases not matched to a gene; V was cut back by 5 bases and J by 5 bases. The CDR3 coding sequence is TGTGCCAGCAGCCCAGCCCCGGGACAGGGGGCGGAGACCCAGTACTTC. Its translation: CASSPAPGQGAETQYF.

The V and J genes are TRBV7-8 and TRBJ1-5, with D perhaps TRBD1 (6 bases). The CDR3 extends over 15 amino acids. In germline, CDR1 is SGHVS, CDR2 FQNEAQ. V was cut by 2 bases and J by 4 bases, with 12 bases left in between. CDR3 region: CASSLRDTLNQPQHF. DNA of the CDR3: TGTGCCAGCAGCTTAAGGGACACCTTAAATCAGCCCCAGCATTTT.